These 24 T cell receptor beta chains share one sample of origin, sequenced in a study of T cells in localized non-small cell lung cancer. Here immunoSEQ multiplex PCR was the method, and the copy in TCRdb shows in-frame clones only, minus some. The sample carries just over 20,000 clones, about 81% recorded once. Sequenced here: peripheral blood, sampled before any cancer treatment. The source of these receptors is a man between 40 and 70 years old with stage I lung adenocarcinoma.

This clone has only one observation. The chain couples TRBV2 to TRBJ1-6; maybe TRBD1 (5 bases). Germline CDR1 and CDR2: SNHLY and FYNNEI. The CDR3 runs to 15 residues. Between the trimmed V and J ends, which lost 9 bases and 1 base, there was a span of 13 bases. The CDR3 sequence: CASWEGSSYNSPLHF. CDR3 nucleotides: TGTGCCAGTTGGGAGGGGTCGTCCTATAATTCACCCCTCCACTTT.

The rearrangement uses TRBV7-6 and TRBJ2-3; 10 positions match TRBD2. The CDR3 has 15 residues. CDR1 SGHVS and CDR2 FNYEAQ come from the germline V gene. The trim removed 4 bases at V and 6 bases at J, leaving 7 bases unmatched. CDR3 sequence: CASSSQAGGPDTQYF. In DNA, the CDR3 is TGTGCCAGCAGCTCCCAAGCGGGAGGGCCCGATACGCAGTATTTT.

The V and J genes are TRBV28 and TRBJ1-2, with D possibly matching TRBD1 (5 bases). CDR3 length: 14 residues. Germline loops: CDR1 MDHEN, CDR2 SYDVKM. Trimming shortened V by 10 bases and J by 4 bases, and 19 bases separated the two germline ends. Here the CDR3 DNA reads TGTGCCACCGAGCAGGGACCACGGGGCTATGGCTACACCTTC. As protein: CATEQGPRGYGYTF.

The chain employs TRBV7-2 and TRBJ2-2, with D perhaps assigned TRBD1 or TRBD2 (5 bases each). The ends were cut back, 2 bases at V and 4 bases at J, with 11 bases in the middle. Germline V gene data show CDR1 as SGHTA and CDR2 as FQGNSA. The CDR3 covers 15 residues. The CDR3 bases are TGTGCCAGCAGCTTATTCCAGGGAGCCACCGGGGAGCTGTTTTTT. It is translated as CASSLFQGATGELFF. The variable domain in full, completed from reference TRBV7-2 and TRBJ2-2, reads GAGVSQSPSNKVTEKGKDVELRCDPISGHTALYWYRQSLGQGLEFLIYFQGNSAPDKSGLPSDRFSAERTGGSVSTLTIQRTQQEDSAVYLCASSLFQGATGELFFGEGSRLTVL.

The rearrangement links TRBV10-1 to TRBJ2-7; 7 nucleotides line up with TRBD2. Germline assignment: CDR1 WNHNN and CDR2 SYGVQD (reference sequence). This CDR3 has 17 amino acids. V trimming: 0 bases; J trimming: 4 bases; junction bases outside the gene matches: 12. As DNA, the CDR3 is TGCGCCAGCAGTGAGTCGAAGCTCGCGGGAGTTGAGTACGAGCAGTACTTC. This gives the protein CASSESKLAGVEYEQYF.

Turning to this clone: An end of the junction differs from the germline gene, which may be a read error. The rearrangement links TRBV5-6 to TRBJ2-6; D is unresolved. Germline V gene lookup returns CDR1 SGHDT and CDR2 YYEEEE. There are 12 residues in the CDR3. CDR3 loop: CPPIAGANVLTF. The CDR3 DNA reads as TGCCCACCCATTGCTGGGGCCAACGTCCTGACTTTC.

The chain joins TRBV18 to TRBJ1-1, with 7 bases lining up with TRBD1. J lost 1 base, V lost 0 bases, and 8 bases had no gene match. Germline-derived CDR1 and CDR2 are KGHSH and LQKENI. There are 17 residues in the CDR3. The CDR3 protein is CASSPPSRDRANTEAFF. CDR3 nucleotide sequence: TGTGCCAGCTCACCACCCAGTCGAGACAGGGCGAACACTGAAGCTTTCTTT.

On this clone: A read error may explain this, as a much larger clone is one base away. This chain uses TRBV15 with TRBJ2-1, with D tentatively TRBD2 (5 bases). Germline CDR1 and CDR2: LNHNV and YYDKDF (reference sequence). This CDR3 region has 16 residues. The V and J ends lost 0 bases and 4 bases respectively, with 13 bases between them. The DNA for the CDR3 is TGTGCCACCAGCAGAGAACTTAACGGGGTTTACAATGAGCAGTTCTTC. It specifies CATSRELNGVYNEQFF.

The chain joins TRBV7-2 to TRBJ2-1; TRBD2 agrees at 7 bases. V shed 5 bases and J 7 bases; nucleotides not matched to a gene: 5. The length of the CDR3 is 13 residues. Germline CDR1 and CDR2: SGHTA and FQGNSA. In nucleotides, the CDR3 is TGTGCCAGCAGCCCTTGGACTAGGAATGAGCAGTTCTTC. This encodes CASSPWTRNEQFF.

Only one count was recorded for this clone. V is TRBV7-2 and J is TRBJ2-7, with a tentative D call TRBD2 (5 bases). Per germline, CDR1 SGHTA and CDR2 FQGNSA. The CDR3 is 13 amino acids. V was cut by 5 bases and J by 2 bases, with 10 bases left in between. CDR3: CASSRGRAYEQYF. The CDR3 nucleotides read TGTGCCAGCAGCCGCGGGCGGGCCTACGAGCAGTACTTC.

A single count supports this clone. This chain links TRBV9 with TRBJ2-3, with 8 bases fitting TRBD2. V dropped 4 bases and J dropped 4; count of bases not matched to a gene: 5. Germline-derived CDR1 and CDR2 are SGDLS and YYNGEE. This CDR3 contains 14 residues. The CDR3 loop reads CASSTGTRSDTQYF. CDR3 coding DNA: TGTGCCAGCAGCACCGGGACTAGGTCAGATACGCAGTATTTT.

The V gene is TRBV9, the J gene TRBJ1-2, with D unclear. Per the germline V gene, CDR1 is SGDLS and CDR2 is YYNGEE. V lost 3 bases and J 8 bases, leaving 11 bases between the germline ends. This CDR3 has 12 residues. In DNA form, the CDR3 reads TGTGCCAGCAGCGCGGACTATGGGGGCTACACCTTC. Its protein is CASSADYGGYTF. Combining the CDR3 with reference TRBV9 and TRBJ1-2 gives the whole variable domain DSGVTQTPKHLITATGQRVTLRCSPRSGDLSVYWYQQSLDQGLQFLIQYYNGEERAKGNILERFSAQQFPDLHSELNLSSLELGDSALYFCASSADYGGYTFGSGTRLTVV.

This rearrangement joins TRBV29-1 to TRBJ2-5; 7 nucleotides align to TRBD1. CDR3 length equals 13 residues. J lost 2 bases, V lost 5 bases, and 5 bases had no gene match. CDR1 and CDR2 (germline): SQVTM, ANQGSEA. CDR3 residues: CSVLGQLQETQYF. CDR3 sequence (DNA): TGCAGCGTTCTGGGACAGCTACAAGAGACCCAGTACTTC.

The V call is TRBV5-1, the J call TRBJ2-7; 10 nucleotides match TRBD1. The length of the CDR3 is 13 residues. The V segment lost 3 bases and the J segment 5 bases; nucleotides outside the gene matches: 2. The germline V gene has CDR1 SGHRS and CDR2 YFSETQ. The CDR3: CASSSGTGDEQYF. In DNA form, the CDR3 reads TGCGCCAGCAGCTCCGGGACAGGGGACGAGCAGTACTTC.

The CDR3 DNA is TGTGCCACCGGGACAGGTCTTTTCTCGGATACGCAGTATTTT. Translating it yields CATGTGLFSDTQYF. This chain joins TRBV5-5 and TRBJ2-3, with 8 bases aligning to TRBD1. Trimming cost V 9 bases and J 6 bases; bases outside gene matches: 12. The CDR3 loop spans 14 amino acids. From germline, CDR1 is SGHKS and CDR2 YYEKEE (reference sequence).

The CDR3 spells CASSLSARVDGYTF. The CDR3 DNA is TGCGCCAGCAGCTTGTCCGCAAGGGTGGATGGCTACACCTTC. The chain couples TRBV5-1 to TRBJ1-2; D is ambiguous. V was cut by 1 base and J by 6 bases, with 13 bases left in between. In germline, CDR1 is SGHRS, CDR2 YFSETQ. The CDR3 length is 14 residues.

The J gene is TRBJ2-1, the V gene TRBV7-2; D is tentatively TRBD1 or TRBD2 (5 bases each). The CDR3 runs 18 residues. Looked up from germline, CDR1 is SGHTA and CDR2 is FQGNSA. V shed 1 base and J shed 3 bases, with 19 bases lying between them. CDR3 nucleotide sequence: TGTGCCAGCAGCTTAGAAAACCCGGGACGGACTTTCTACAATGAGCAGTTCTTC. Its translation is CASSLENPGRTFYNEQFF.

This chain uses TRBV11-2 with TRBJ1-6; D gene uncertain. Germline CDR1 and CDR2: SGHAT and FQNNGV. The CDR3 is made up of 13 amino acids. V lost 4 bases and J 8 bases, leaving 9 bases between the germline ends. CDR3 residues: CASSSLGDSPLHF. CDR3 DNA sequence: TGTGCCAGCAGCTCTCTCGGGGATTCACCCCTCCACTTT.

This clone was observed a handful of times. CDR3 nucleotides: TGTGCCAGCAGCCGTGGAGCTAGCGGGGACTACGCCGAGCAGTACTTC. It yields the protein CASSRGASGDYAEQYF. The chain recombines TRBV7-9 with TRBJ2-7, with TRBD2 matching 9 bases. Losses at the gene ends were 5 bases for V and 6 bases for J; bases not matched to a gene: 14. Germline V CDR1 and CDR2: SEHNR, FQNEAQ (reference sequence). The CDR3 has 16 amino acids. The whole variable domain, filled in from reference TRBV7-9 and TRBJ2-7, reads DTGVSQNPRHKITKRGQNVTFRCDPISEHNRLYWYRQTLGQGPEFLTYFQNEAQLEKSRLLSDRFSAERPKGSFSTLEIQRTEQGDSAMYLCASSRGASGDYAEQYFGPGTRLTVT.

The CDR3 DNA is TGTGCCAGCAGCTTGATCAGGGAGGACGATGGCTACACCTTC. It translates to CASSLIREDDGYTF. This chain joins TRBV5-4 and TRBJ1-2; D possibly corresponds to TRBD1 (5 bases). This CDR3 is built from 14 residues. Germline V gene lookup returns CDR1 SGHNT and CDR2 YYREEE (reference sequence). V lost 1 base, J lost 6 bases, and 13 bases lay in between.

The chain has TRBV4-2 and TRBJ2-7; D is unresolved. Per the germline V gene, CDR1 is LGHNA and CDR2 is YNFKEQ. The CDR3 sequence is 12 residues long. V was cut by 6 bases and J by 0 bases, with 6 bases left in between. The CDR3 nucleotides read TGTGCCAGCAGTCCAGACTCCTACGAGCAGTACTTC. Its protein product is CASSPDSYEQYF.

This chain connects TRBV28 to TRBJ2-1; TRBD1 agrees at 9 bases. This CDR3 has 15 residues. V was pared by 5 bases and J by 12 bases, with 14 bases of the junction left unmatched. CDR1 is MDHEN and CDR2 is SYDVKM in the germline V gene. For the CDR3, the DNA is TGTGCCAGCAGTCCCCCCGGGACAGGGATAGAAGGGCAGTTCTTC. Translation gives CASSPPGTGIEGQFF.

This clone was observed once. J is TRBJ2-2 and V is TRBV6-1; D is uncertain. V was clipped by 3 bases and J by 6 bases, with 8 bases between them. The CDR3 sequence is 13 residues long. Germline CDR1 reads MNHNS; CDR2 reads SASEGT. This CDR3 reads CASSEVRSGELFF. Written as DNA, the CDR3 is TGTGCCAGCAGTGAGGTCCGTTCCGGGGAGCTGTTTTTT.

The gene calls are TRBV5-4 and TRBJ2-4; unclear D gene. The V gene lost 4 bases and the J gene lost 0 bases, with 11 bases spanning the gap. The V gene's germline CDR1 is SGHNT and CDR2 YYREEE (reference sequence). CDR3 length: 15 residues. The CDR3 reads CASSQASTAKNIQYF. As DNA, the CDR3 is TGTGCCAGCAGCCAGGCCTCTACAGCCAAAAACATTCAGTACTTC.